These T cell receptor beta chains were read from a single sample in a study of T cell responses to AZD1222 COVID-19 vaccine. Clones were read by immunoSEQ multiplex PCR, and TCRdb kept only the in-frame ones, dropping some. The top ten clones hold approximately 15% of a sample with about 100,000 clones, approximately 90% of them seen once. This specimen consisted of peripheral blood, obtained on day 0 of AZD1222 vaccination. The receptors stem from an adult in good health. Each CDR3 is given with its conserved first and last residue. The D gene is left open where the match is weak. Where a row states a size, it is once, few, many or the class of an expanded clone; other rows omit it.

v_gene: TRBV7-9
d_gene: TRBD1
j_gene: TRBJ1-4
abundance: NA
CDR3aa: CASSPGQGFDEKLFF
CDR3nt: TGTGCCAGCAGCCCGGGACAGGGGTTCGATGAAAAACTGTTTTTT

v_gene: TRBV27
d_gene: TRBD1
j_gene: TRBJ1-4
abundance: NA
CDR3aa: CASSFRQGEDEKLFF
CDR3nt: TGTGCCAGCAGTTTCCGACAGGGGGAAGATGAAAAACTGTTTTTT

v_gene: TRBV7-9
d_gene: TRBD1
j_gene: TRBJ1-2
abundance: NA
CDR3aa: CASSHTGEYGYTF
CDR3nt: TGTGCCAGCAGCCATACAGGGGAATATGGCTACACCTTC

v_gene: TRBV6-2/TRBV6-3
d_gene: TRBD1
j_gene: TRBJ1-6
abundance: NA
CDR3aa: CASSYSGDRASPLHF
CDR3nt: TGTGCCAGCAGTTACTCCGGGGACAGGGCTTCACCCCTCCACTTT

v_gene: TRBV29-1
d_gene: TRBD1
j_gene: TRBJ1-6
abundance: NA
CDR3aa: CSVSRDRENSPLHF
CDR3nt: TGCAGCGTCTCTCGGGACAGGGAGAATTCACCCCTCCACTTT

v_gene: TRBV19
d_gene: TRBD1
j_gene: TRBJ1-4
abundance: once
CDR3aa: CASSIPRQGNFNEKLFF
CDR3nt: TGTGCCAGTAGTATACCGCGACAGGGGAACTTTAATGAAAAACTGTTTTTT

v_gene: TRBV4-3
d_gene: TRBD2
j_gene: TRBJ2-1
abundance: NA
CDR3aa: CASSQLAGGPSRGEQFF
CDR3nt: TGCGCCAGCAGCCAACTAGCGGGAGGGCCTTCTAGGGGTGAGCAGTTCTTC

v_gene: TRBV5-1
d_gene: NA
j_gene: TRBJ2-2
abundance: once
CDR3aa: CASSFLGTRTGELFF
CDR3nt: TGCGCCAGCTCCTTCCTAGGGACCCGCACCGGGGAGCTGTTTTTT

v_gene: TRBV30
d_gene: NA
j_gene: TRBJ2-1
abundance: once
CDR3aa: CAWVPFGGSYNEQFF
CDR3nt: TGTGCCTGGGTTCCTTTTGGGGGCTCCTACAATGAGCAGTTCTTC

v_gene: TRBV9
d_gene: TRBD2
j_gene: TRBJ2-2
abundance: NA
CDR3aa: CASSPGGARNTGELFF
CDR3nt: TGTGCCAGCAGCCCCGGGGGGGCGAGGAACACCGGGGAGCTGTTTTTT

v_gene: TRBV12-3/TRBV12-4
d_gene: NA
j_gene: TRBJ2-7
abundance: NA
CDR3aa: CASTLNPQYERYF
CDR3nt: TGTGCCAGCACCCTCAACCCCCAATACGAGCGGTACTTC

v_gene: TRBV2
d_gene: NA
j_gene: TRBJ1-4
abundance: NA
CDR3aa: CASLRSWEKLFF
CDR3nt: TGTGCCAGCTTGCGGTCATGGGAAAAACTGTTTTTT

v_gene: TRBV24-1
d_gene: TRBD2
j_gene: TRBJ2-1
abundance: NA
CDR3aa: CATSAGTSEVNEQFF
CDR3nt: TGTGCCACCAGTGCCGGGACTAGCGAAGTGAATGAGCAGTTCTTC

v_gene: TRBV3-1/TRBV3-2
d_gene: NA
j_gene: TRBJ2-7
abundance: NA
CDR3aa: CASSQAREQYF
CDR3nt: TGTGCCAGCAGCCAAGCGAGGGAGCAGTACTTC

v_gene: TRBV27
d_gene: NA
j_gene: TRBJ2-2
abundance: few
CDR3aa: CASSLTFLGELFF
CDR3nt: TGTGCCAGCAGTTTAACCTTTTTGGGGGAGCTGTTTTTT

v_gene: TRBV18
d_gene: TRBD2
j_gene: TRBJ2-7
abundance: NA
CDR3aa: CASSPTSGSPHEQYF
CDR3nt: TGTGCCAGCTCACCGACTAGCGGGAGTCCCCACGAGCAGTACTTC

v_gene: TRBV9
d_gene: TRBD2
j_gene: TRBJ2-7
abundance: NA
CDR3aa: CASSKAGTSGSYEQYF
CDR3nt: TGTGCCAGCAGCAAGGCCGGTACTAGCGGCTCCTACGAGCAGTACTTC

v_gene: TRBV27
d_gene: NA
j_gene: TRBJ1-3
abundance: few
CDR3aa: CASSLRGFSGNTIYF
CDR3nt: TGTGCCAGCAGTTTACGTGGATTCTCTGGAAACACCATATATTTT

v_gene: TRBV20-1
d_gene: TRBD1
j_gene: TRBJ2-3
abundance: NA
CDR3aa: CSASFGQVQYF
CDR3nt: TGCAGTGCTAGCTTCGGACAGGTTCAGTATTTT

v_gene: TRBV25-1
d_gene: NA
j_gene: TRBJ1-3
abundance: NA
CDR3aa: CASSSGQILTGNTIYF
CDR3nt: TGTGCCAGCAGCAGCGGACAGATTCTTACTGGAAACACCATATATTTT

v_gene: TRBV19
d_gene: TRBD1
j_gene: TRBJ2-7
abundance: NA
CDR3aa: CASRGQGPSYEQYF
CDR3nt: TGTGCCAGTCGAGGACAGGGACCCTCCTACGAGCAGTACTTC

v_gene: TRBV11-2
d_gene: TRBD2
j_gene: TRBJ2-1
abundance: NA
CDR3aa: CASSSGLAAYNEQFF
CDR3nt: TGTGCCAGCAGCTCGGGACTAGCGGCCTACAATGAGCAGTTCTTC

v_gene: TRBV19
d_gene: NA
j_gene: TRBJ2-1
abundance: NA
CDR3aa: CASRGRNNEQFF
CDR3nt: TGTGCCAGCCGAGGGCGAAACAATGAGCAGTTCTTC

v_gene: TRBV29-1
d_gene: TRBD2
j_gene: TRBJ2-7
abundance: NA
CDR3aa: CSVGSGTYEQYF
CDR3nt: TGCAGCGTTGGGAGCGGGACTTACGAGCAGTACTTC

v_gene: TRBV6-6
d_gene: NA
j_gene: TRBJ1-2
abundance: once
CDR3aa: CASSYSGGYHTF
CDR3nt: TGTGCCAGCAGTTACTCGGGCGGGTACCACACCTTC

v_gene: TRBV4-2
d_gene: NA
j_gene: TRBJ2-2
abundance: NA
CDR3aa: CASYTDGGVTGELFF
CDR3nt: TGTGCCTCTTACACAGATGGGGGAGTAACCGGGGAGCTGTTTTTT

v_gene: TRBV27
d_gene: TRBD1
j_gene: TRBJ2-1
abundance: NA
CDR3aa: CASSLRAPGQGNEQFF
CDR3nt: TGTGCCAGCTCCCTAAGGGCCCCGGGACAGGGCAATGAGCAGTTCTTC

v_gene: TRBV18
d_gene: NA
j_gene: TRBJ1-3
abundance: NA
CDR3aa: CASSPSTVDSGNTIYF
CDR3nt: TGTGCCAGCTCACCCTCGACAGTAGACTCTGGAAACACCATATATTTT

v_gene: TRBV6-9
d_gene: NA
j_gene: TRBJ1-1
abundance: NA
CDR3aa: CARIFEAFF
CDR3nt: TGTGCGCGGATCTTTGAAGCTTTCTTT

v_gene: TRBV25-1
d_gene: NA
j_gene: TRBJ1-3
abundance: NA
CDR3aa: CASSETGNTIYF
CDR3nt: TGTGCCAGCAGTGAAACTGGAAACACCATATATTTT

v_gene: TRBV7-9
d_gene: NA
j_gene: TRBJ1-2
abundance: NA
CDR3aa: CASSLSPEHYGYTF
CDR3nt: TGTGCCAGCAGCTTATCTCCGGAACACTATGGCTACACCTTC

v_gene: TRBV5-1
d_gene: NA
j_gene: TRBJ1-4
abundance: medium-sized
CDR3aa: CASSLEATNKKLFF
CDR3nt: TGCGCCAGCAGCTTGGAGGCCACCAATAAAAAACTGTTTTTT

v_gene: TRBV7-8
d_gene: NA
j_gene: TRBJ2-7
abundance: NA
CDR3aa: CASSETRQGGEF
CDR3nt: TGTGCCAGCAGCGAGACCCGGCAAGGGGGGGAATTC

v_gene: TRBV18
d_gene: NA
j_gene: TRBJ2-1
abundance: few
CDR3aa: CASSPREARSSYNEQFF
CDR3nt: TGTGCCAGCTCACCACGAGAAGCGAGAAGCTCCTACAATGAGCAGTTCTTC

v_gene: TRBV7-9
d_gene: NA
j_gene: TRBJ2-3
abundance: NA
CDR3aa: CASSPWGRAASDTQYF
CDR3nt: TGTGCCAGCAGCCCTTGGGGCAGGGCGGCGTCAGATACGCAGTATTTT

v_gene: TRBV5-6
d_gene: NA
j_gene: TRBJ2-7
abundance: NA
CDR3aa: CASSPLGVSYEQYF
CDR3nt: TGTGCCAGCAGCCCGCTGGGGGTCTCCTACGAGCAGTACTTC

v_gene: TRBV19
d_gene: TRBD1
j_gene: TRBJ1-2
abundance: NA
CDR3aa: CASSTPRGRAYGYTF
CDR3nt: TGTGCCAGTAGTACCCCCAGGGGGCGCGCCTATGGCTACACCTTC

v_gene: TRBV18
d_gene: NA
j_gene: TRBJ2-5
abundance: NA
CDR3aa: CASSLTYQETQYF
CDR3nt: TGTGCCAGCTCACTAACCTACCAAGAGACCCAGTACTTC

v_gene: TRBV29-1
d_gene: NA
j_gene: TRBJ1-1
abundance: NA
CDR3aa: CSGQGMGTEAFF
CDR3nt: TGCAGCGGGCAGGGAATGGGAACTGAAGCTTTCTTT

v_gene: TRBV7-2
d_gene: TRBD1
j_gene: TRBJ1-2
abundance: NA
CDR3aa: CASSFNRGNYGYTF
CDR3nt: TGTGCCAGCAGCTTCAACAGGGGGAACTATGGCTACACCTTC

v_gene: TRBV7-2
d_gene: NA
j_gene: TRBJ1-6
abundance: NA
CDR3aa: CASSHTLQGLSPLHF
CDR3nt: TGTGCCAGCAGCCATACCCTTCAGGGTCTTTCACCCCTCCACTTT

v_gene: TRBV7-8
d_gene: NA
j_gene: TRBJ2-3
abundance: NA
CDR3aa: CASSRGRDTDTQYF
CDR3nt: TGTGCCAGCAGCCGGGGTCGCGATACAGATACGCAGTATTTT

v_gene: TRBV5-8
d_gene: TRBD1
j_gene: TRBJ2-2
abundance: NA
CDR3aa: CASSRDRLRELFF
CDR3nt: TGTGCCAGCAGCAGGGACAGGCTGCGGGAGCTGTTTTTT

v_gene: TRBV7-9
d_gene: NA
j_gene: TRBJ1-2
abundance: NA
CDR3aa: CASSLGVPPGYTF
CDR3nt: TGTGCCAGCAGCTTAGGGGTCCCCCCAGGGTACACCTTC

v_gene: TRBV19
d_gene: NA
j_gene: TRBJ2-3
abundance: NA
CDR3aa: CATLGTGPSTDTQYF
CDR3nt: TGTGCCACCTTGGGGACGGGTCCCAGCACAGATACGCAGTATTTT

v_gene: TRBV11-1
d_gene: NA
j_gene: TRBJ1-1
abundance: NA
CDR3aa: CASSRPGVGRDTEAFF
CDR3nt: TGTGCCAGCAGCCGACCCGGGGTAGGAAGGGACACTGAAGCTTTCTTT

v_gene: TRBV7-9
d_gene: TRBD1
j_gene: TRBJ1-6
abundance: NA
CDR3aa: CASSLTGGVDSPLHF
CDR3nt: TGTGCCAGCAGCTTAACAGGGGGAGTTGATTCACCCCTCCACTTT

v_gene: TRBV6-5
d_gene: NA
j_gene: TRBJ1-2
abundance: NA
CDR3aa: CASRGGNYGYTF
CDR3nt: TGTGCCAGCAGGGGGGGGAACTATGGCTACACCTTC

v_gene: TRBV7-2
d_gene: NA
j_gene: TRBJ1-6
abundance: NA
CDR3aa: CASSLGRGVSPLHF
CDR3nt: TGTGCCAGCAGCCTAGGGAGGGGAGTTTCACCCCTCCACTTT

v_gene: TRBV7-2
d_gene: NA
j_gene: TRBJ2-7
abundance: once
CDR3aa: CASSMSGGNEQYF
CDR3nt: TGTGCCAGCAGCATGTCAGGAGGCAACGAGCAGTACTTC

v_gene: TRBV7-2
d_gene: TRBD2
j_gene: TRBJ2-7
abundance: NA
CDR3aa: CASRTSGRSYEQYF
CDR3nt: TGTGCCAGCAGGACTAGCGGACGCTCCTACGAGCAGTACTTC

v_gene: TRBV3-1/TRBV3-2
d_gene: NA
j_gene: TRBJ2-2
abundance: NA
CDR3aa: CASSQDPGAAGELFF
CDR3nt: TGTGCCAGCAGCCAAGATCCAGGGGCGGCCGGGGAGCTGTTTTTT

v_gene: TRBV7-9
d_gene: TRBD1
j_gene: TRBJ1-2
abundance: once
CDR3aa: CASSLRQGDYGYTF
CDR3nt: TGTGCCAGCAGCTTACGACAGGGTGACTATGGCTACACCTTC

v_gene: TRBV5-1
d_gene: NA
j_gene: TRBJ2-6
abundance: NA
CDR3aa: CASSLGTASGANVLTF
CDR3nt: TGCGCCAGCAGCTTGGGGACCGCCTCTGGGGCCAACGTCCTGACTTTC

v_gene: TRBV29-1
d_gene: NA
j_gene: TRBJ2-3
abundance: NA
CDR3aa: CSVEFVGTDTQYF
CDR3nt: TGCAGCGTTGAATTTGTGGGCACAGATACGCAGTATTTT

v_gene: TRBV7-3
d_gene: NA
j_gene: TRBJ1-1
abundance: NA
CDR3aa: CASSPGSTVFQGEAFF
CDR3nt: TGTGCCAGCAGCCCAGGCAGTACTGTTTTCCAGGGGGAAGCTTTCTTT

v_gene: TRBV3-1/TRBV3-2
d_gene: TRBD1
j_gene: TRBJ1-2
abundance: NA
CDR3aa: CASSPYGGQGRNYGYTF
CDR3nt: TGTGCCAGCAGCCCCTACGGAGGACAGGGGAGGAACTATGGCTACACCTTC